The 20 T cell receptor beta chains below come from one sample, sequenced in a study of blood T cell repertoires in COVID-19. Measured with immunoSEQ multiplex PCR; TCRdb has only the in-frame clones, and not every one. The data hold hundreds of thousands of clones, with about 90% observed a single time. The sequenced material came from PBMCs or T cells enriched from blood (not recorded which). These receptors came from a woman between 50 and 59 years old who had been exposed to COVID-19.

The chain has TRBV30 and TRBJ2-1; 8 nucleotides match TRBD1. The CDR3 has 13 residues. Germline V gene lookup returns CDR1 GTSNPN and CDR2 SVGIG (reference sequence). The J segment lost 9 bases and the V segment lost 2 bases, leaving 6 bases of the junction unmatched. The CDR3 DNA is TGTGCCTGGAGTAGACAGGGGAAGGGTGAGCAGTTCTTC. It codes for CAWSRQGKGEQFF. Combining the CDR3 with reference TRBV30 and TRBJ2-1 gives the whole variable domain SQTIHQWPATLVQPVGSPLSLECTVEGTSNPNLYWYRQAAGRGLQLLFYSVGIGQISSEVPQNLSASRPQDRQFILSSKKLLLSDSGFYLCAWSRQGKGEQFFGPGTRLTVL.

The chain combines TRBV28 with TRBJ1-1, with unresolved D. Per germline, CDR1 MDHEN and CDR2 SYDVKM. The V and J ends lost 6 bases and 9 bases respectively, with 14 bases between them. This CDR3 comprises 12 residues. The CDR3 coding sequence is TGTGCCAGCAGCCCCCCCCCTGGGCAAGCTTTCTTT. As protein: CASSPPPGQAFF.

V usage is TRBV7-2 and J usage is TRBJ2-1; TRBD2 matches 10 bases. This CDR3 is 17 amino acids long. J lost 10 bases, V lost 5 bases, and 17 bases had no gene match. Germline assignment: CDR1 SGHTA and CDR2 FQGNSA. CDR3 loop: CASSPEGRTSGAWEQFF. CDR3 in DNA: TGTGCCAGCAGCCCAGAAGGTAGGACTAGCGGTGCCTGGGAGCAGTTCTTC.

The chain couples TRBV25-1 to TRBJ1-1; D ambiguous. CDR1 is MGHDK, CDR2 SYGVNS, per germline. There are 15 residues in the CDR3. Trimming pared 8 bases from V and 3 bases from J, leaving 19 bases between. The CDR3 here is CASWILGRIYTEAFF. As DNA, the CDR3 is TGTGCCAGCTGGATCTTGGGCAGAATATACACTGAAGCTTTCTTT.

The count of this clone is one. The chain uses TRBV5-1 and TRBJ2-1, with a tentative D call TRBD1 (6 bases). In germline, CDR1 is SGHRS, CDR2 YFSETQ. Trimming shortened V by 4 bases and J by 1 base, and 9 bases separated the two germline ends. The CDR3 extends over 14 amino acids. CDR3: CASSLDRSYNEQFF. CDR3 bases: TGCGCCAGCAGCCTAGACAGGTCCTACAATGAGCAGTTCTTC.

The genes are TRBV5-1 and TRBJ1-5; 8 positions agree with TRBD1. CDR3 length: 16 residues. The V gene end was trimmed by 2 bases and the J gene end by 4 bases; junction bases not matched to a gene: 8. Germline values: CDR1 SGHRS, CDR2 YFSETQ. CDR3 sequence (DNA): TGCGCCAGCAGCTTCGGCCCCGGGACAGGTAATCAGCCCCAGCATTTT. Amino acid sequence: CASSFGPGTGNQPQHF. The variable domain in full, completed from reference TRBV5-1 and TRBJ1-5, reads KAGVTQTPRYLIKTRGQQVTLSCSPISGHRSVSWYQQTPGQGLQFLFEYFSETQRNKGNFPGRFSGRQFSNSRSEMNVSTLELGDSALYLCASSFGPGTGNQPQHFGDGTRLSIL.

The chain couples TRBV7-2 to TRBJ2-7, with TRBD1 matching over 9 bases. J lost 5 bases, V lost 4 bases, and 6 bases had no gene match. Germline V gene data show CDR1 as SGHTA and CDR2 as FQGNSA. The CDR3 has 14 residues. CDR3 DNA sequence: TGTGCCAGCAGCTCTCGACAGGGGGGACACGAGCAGTACTTC. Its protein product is CASSSRQGGHEQYF.

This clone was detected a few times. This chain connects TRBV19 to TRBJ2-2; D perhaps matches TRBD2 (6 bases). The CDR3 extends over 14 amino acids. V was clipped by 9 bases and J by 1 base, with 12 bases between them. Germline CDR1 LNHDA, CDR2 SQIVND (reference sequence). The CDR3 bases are TGTGCCAGCAAGGGCGGGGAGAACACCGGGGAGCTGTTTTTT. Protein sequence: CASKGGENTGELFF.

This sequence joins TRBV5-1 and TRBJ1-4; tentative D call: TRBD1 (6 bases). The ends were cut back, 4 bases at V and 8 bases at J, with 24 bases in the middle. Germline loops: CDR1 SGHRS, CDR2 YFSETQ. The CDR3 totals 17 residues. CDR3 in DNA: TGCGCCAGCAGCCCGAACCCGCTACAGGGATTAAGGGAAAAACTGTTTTTT. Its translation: CASSPNPLQGLREKLFF.

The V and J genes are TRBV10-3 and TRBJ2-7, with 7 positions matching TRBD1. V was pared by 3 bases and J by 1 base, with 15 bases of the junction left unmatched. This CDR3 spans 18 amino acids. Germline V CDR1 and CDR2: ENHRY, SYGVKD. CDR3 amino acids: CAISDRIGYRGHSYEQYF. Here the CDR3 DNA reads TGTGCCATCAGTGATAGGATAGGCTACAGGGGCCATTCCTACGAGCAGTACTTC.

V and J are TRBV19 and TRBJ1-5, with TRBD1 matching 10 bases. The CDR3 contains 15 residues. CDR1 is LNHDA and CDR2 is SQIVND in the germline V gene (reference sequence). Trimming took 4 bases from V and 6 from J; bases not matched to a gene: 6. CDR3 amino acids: CASSTTGGLIQPQHF. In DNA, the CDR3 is TGTGCCAGTAGTACGACAGGGGGCTTAATTCAGCCCCAGCATTTT.

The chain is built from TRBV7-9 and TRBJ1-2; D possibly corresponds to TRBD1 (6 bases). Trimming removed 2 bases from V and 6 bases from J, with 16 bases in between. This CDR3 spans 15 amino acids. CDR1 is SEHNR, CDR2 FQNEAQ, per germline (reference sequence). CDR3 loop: CASSLIYREFDGYTF. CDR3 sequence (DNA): TGTGCCAGCAGCTTAATTTACAGGGAATTCGATGGCTACACCTTC.

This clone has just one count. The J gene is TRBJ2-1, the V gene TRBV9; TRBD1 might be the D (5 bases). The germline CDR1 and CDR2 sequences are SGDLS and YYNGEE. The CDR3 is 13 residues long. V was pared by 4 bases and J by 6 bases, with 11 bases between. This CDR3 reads CASSSSGLNEQFF. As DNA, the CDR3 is TGTGCCAGCAGCTCCTCAGGGCTCAATGAGCAGTTCTTC.

CDR3 in amino acids: CAIGLADGTDTQYF. The CDR3 coding sequence is TGTGCCATCGGACTAGCGGACGGGACAGATACGCAGTATTTT. The genes are TRBV10-3 and TRBJ2-3; 10 nucleotides match TRBD2. Trimming at V came to 8 bases and at J to 3 bases, leaving 5 bases not matched to a gene. Germline lookup yields CDR1 ENHRY and CDR2 SYGVKD. This CDR3 comprises 14 residues.

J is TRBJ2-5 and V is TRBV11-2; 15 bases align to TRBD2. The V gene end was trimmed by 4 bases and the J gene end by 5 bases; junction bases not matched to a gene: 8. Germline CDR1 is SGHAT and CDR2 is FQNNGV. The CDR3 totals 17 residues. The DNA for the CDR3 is TGTGCCAGCAGCTCAGGGACTAGCGGGGGGCCGGGGGAGACCCAGTACTTC. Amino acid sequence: CASSSGTSGGPGETQYF.

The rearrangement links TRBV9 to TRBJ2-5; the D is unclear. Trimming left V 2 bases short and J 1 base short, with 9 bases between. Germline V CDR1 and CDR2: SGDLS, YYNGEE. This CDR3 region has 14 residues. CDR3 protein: CASSVGHSQETQYF. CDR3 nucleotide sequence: TGTGCCAGCAGCGTCGGTCACTCCCAAGAGACCCAGTACTTC.

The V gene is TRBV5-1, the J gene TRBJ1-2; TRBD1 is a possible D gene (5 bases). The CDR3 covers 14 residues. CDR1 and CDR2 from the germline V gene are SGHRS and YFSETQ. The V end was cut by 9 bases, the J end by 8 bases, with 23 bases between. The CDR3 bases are TGCGCCACCTCGGGGGACGCCACCCCTCTAGGCTACACCTTC. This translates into CATSGDATPLGYTF.

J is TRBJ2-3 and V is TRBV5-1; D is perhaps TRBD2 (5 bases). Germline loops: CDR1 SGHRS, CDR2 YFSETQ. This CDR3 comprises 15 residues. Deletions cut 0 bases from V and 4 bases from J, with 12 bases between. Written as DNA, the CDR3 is TGCGCCAGCAGCTTGGCCGGGAAGGTTGCAGATACGCAGTATTTT. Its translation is CASSLAGKVADTQYF. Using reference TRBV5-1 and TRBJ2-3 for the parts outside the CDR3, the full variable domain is KAGVTQTPRYLIKTRGQQVTLSCSPISGHRSVSWYQQTPGQGLQFLFEYFSETQRNKGNFPGRFSGRQFSNSRSEMNVSTLELGDSALYLCASSLAGKVADTQYFGPGTRLTVL.

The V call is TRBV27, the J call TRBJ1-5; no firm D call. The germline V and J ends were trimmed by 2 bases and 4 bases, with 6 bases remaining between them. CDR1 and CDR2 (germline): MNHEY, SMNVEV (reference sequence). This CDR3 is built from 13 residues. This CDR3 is CASSLVGNQPQHF. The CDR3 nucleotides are TGTGCCAGCAGTTTAGTCGGGAATCAGCCCCAGCATTTT.

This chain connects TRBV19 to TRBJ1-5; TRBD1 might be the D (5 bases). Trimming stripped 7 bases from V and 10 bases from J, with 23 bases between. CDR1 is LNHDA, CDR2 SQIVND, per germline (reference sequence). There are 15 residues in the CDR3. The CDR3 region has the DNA TGTGCCAGTACGGGGGAAGACATGACTAAGGGACCCCAGCATTTT. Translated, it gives CASTGEDMTKGPQHF.